This T cell receptor beta chain was captured in a study of cytomegalovirus exposure and HLA in healthy donors. Comment on this clone: Its matching antigen is unknown.

The primer mix had 60 Vbeta and 13 Jbeta primers. Sequencing was performed with immunoSEQ multiplex PCR; in TCRdb, only in-frame clones are kept and a portion is missing. The table has roughly 97,000 clones, around 81% seen once. Study results and caveats: Rare sequences made up most TCRs, while some public TCRs were found in many donors. Among the sequence variants, a highly shared cluster was likely an artifact of sequencing.

V lost 2 bases and J 6 bases, leaving 8 bases between the germline ends. There are 13 residues in the CDR3. The germline V gene has CDR1 MDHEN and CDR2 SYDVKM. The specimen was PBMCs. This TCR derives from a man aged 35 to 55 in good health and CMV-seropositive. The chain combines TRBV28 with TRBJ1-5, with D perhaps TRBD1 (5 bases). The CDR3 nucleotides read TGTGCCAGCAGTTTAGGAAGGGGTCAGCCCCAGCATTTT. Translated: CASSLGRGQPQHF. The full variable domain, rest sourced from reference TRBV28 and TRBJ1-5, is DVKVTQSSRYLVKRTGEKVFLECVQDMDHENMFWYRQDPGLGLRLIYFSYDVKMKEKGDIPEGYSVSREKKERFSLILESASTNQTSMYLCASSLGRGQPQHFGDGTRLSIL.